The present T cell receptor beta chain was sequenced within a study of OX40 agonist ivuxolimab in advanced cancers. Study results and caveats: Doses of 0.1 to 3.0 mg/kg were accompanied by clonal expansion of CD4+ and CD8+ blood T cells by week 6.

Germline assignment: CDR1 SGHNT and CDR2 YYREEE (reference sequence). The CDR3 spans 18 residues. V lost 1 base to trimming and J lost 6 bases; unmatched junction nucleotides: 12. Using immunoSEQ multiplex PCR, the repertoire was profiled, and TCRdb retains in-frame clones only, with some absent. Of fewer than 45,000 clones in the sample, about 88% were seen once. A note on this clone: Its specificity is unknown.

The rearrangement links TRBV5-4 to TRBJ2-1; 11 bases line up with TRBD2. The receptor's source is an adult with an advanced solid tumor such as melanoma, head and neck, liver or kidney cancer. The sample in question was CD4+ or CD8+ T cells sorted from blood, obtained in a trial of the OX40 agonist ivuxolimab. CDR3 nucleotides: TGTGCCAGCAGCTTGCGTCCCCAACTAGCGGGAGACCGCAATGAGCAGTTCTTC. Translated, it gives CASSLRPQLAGDRNEQFF.